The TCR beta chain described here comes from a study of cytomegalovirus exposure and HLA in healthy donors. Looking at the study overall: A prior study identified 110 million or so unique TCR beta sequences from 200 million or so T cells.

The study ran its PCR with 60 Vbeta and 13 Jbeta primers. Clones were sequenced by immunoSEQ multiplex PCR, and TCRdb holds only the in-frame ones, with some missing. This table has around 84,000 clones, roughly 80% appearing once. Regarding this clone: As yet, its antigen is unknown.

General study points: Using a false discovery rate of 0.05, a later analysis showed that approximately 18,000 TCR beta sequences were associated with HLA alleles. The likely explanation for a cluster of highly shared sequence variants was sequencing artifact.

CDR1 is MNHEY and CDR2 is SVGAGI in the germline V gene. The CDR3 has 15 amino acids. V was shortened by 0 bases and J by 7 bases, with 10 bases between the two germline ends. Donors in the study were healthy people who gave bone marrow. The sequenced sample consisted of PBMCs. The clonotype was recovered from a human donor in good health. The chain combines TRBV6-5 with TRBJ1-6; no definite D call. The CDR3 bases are TGTGCCAGCAGTTACTCCCCCGGGGTAAATTCACCCCTCCACTTT. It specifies CASSYSPGVNSPLHF.